The subject of this entry is one T cell receptor beta chain. The antigen is unknown. The entry originates in a study of vaccination and CD4 T cells after COVID-19. Study-level background: Convalescent persons amounted to six males plus four females, two of whom were Hispanic. Stimulation of the cells used overlapping spike peptide pools from SARS-CoV-2 and from the common cold coronaviruses HCoV-NL63, HCoV-OC43 and HCoV-229E. Study-level results: Relatively small numbers of convalescent patients were studied, with no early post-infection timepoints included.

Per the germline V gene, CDR1 is GTSNPN and CDR2 is SVGIG (reference sequence). Trimming removed 0 bases from V and 10 bases from J, with 7 bases in between. The CDR3 extends over 12 amino acids. Described treatment: approximately nine-day PBMC culture with coronavirus spike peptide pools or control peptides (ViraFEST assay). Dates of PCR positivity, March to December 2020, preceded the US Alpha, Beta and Delta variants. Once obtained from cultured CD4+ T cells, the DNA was sequenced using the Oncomine TCR Beta short-read assay. TCRdb re-derived calls from the PCR reads in MiXCR, one entry per CDR3 protein. The sample lists about 12,000 distinct CDR3 sequences, about 60% occurring once.

V usage is TRBV30 and J usage is TRBJ1-6; D is undetermined. The TCR originated in a human donor who had recovered from COVID-19. Specimen: CD4+ T cells from blood, cultured in vitro, collected before SARS-CoV-2 vaccination. The DNA for the CDR3 is TGTGCCTGGAGTGTAGGGAACTCACCCCTCCACTTT. Translation: CAWSVGNSPLHF.